The rows below give T cell receptor beta chains drawn from one sample of a study of siplizumab effects on memory and regulatory T cells. Generated by immunoSEQ multiplex PCR, the TCRdb table keeps only in-frame clones and is missing some. Of some 120,000 clones in the sample, 94% are singletons; the top ten hold roughly 1.7%. Sequenced input: non-Treg CD4+ T cells sorted from blood. The receptors originated from a human donor in good health. CDR3s include the opening cysteine and the closing phenylalanine or tryptophan. A D gene is named only where the DNA matches it firmly. Only some rows state a clone size, as once, few, many or a class for expanded clones.

clone_size	v_call	j_call	d_call	cdr3_nt	cdr3_aa
-	TRBV27	TRBJ2-3	TRBD2	TGTGCCAGCAGTTCCCGACTAGCGGGACACACAGATACGCAGTATTTT	CASSSRLAGHTDTQYF
-	TRBV7-2	TRBJ1-2	-	TGTGCCAGCAGCTTCCGACAGCCCGGGGACTATGGCTACACCTTC	CASSFRQPGDYGYTF
-	TRBV6-5	TRBJ2-7	-	TGTGCCAGCAGCAACCCGGGGGAGCAGTACTTC	CASSNPGEQYF
once	TRBV4-1	TRBJ2-7	-	TGCGCCAGCAGCCAAGAACCGGACGCCAGCTCCTACGAGCAGTACTTC	CASSQEPDASSYEQYF
once	TRBV4-1	TRBJ2-3	-	TGCGCCAGCAGCCAAGCGATTCCGGTCAGCACAGATACGCAGTATTTT	CASSQAIPVSTDTQYF
-	TRBV5-1	TRBJ2-3	-	TGCGCCAGCAGCTTGGGAAGATCTACAGATACGCAGTATTTT	CASSLGRSTDTQYF
-	TRBV5-1	TRBJ2-2	-	TGCGCCAGCAGCTTGGAAATCACCGGGGAGCTGTTTTTT	CASSLEITGELFF
-	TRBV7-3	TRBJ2-1	TRBD2	TGTGCCAGCAGCACGACTAGCGGAGTCTACAATGAGCAGTTCTTC	CASSTTSGVYNEQFF
-	TRBV9	TRBJ2-1	-	TGTGCCAGCAGCGTAGATCCGGGGGGCGGATACAATGAGCAGTTCTTC	CASSVDPGGGYNEQFF
-	TRBV5-1	TRBJ1-1	-	TGCGCCAGCAGCGAACGGGGTGGAATGAACACTGAAGCTTTCTTT	CASSERGGMNTEAFF
-	TRBV27	TRBJ1-3	-	TGTGCCAGCAGTTTAGGTGGCAGCTCTGGAAACACCATATATTTT	CASSLGGSSGNTIYF
once	TRBV4-2	TRBJ2-6	TRBD1	TGTGCCAGCAGCTCCGGGACAGGTTCGGCTGGGGCCAACGTCCTGACTTTC	CASSSGTGSAGANVLTF
-	TRBV10-3	TRBJ2-1	TRBD2	TGTGCCGCCGCCGGCGGGGGAGATGAGCAGTTCTTC	CAAAGGGDEQFF
-	TRBV7-6	TRBJ2-7	-	TGTGCCAGCAGCTTAGTGTTTTCCACAGGAGAGCAGTACTTC	CASSLVFSTGEQYF
-	TRBV9	TRBJ2-5	-	TGTGCCAGCAGCCCCGAAGGGGGGACCCAGTACTTC	CASSPEGGTQYF
-	TRBV7-7	TRBJ2-3	TRBD1	TGTGCCAGCAGCCGACTTACAGGGGGAGGCACAGATACGCAGTATTTT	CASSRLTGGGTDTQYF
-	TRBV28	TRBJ1-5	-	TGTGCCAGCAGTTCTCAGGGTACGCAGCCCCAGCATTTT	CASSSQGTQPQHF
-	TRBV7-2	TRBJ2-3	TRBD1	TGTGCCAGCAGCTTAAGGGACAGGCATAGCACAGATACGCAGTATTTT	CASSLRDRHSTDTQYF
-	TRBV5-1	TRBJ2-5	-	TGCGCCAGCAGTCGGGGGACCCAAGAGACCCAGTACTTC	CASSRGTQETQYF
-	TRBV11-2	TRBJ1-1	-	TGTGCCAGCAGCTTAGATCTTACGAACACTGAAGCTTTCTTT	CASSLDLTNTEAFF
-	TRBV7-2	TRBJ1-1	-	TGTGCCAGCAGCTTAGGATTAGTGAACACTGAAGCTTTCTTT	CASSLGLVNTEAFF
-	TRBV13	TRBJ2-7	TRBD2	TGTGCCAGCAGCTTAAAACGCGGGGGGAGGTACGAGCAGTACTTC	CASSLKRGGRYEQYF
-	TRBV19	TRBJ1-2	-	TGTGCCAGCCTCGTCAGGGAGGCAGGGGCCTATGGCTACACCTTC	CASLVREAGAYGYTF
-	TRBV6-6	TRBJ2-7	-	TGTGCCAGCACCCCGTTCCAACTAGGTGCCGAGCAGTACTTC	CASTPFQLGAEQYF
few	TRBV29-1	TRBJ1-1	-	TGCAGCGTTGTCTCCTTTGAAGCTTTCTTT	CSVVSFEAFF
-	TRBV12-5	TRBJ1-3	-	TGTGCTAGTGGTGGTTGGGCATTGCAGGGCCGAGGAAACACCATATATTTT	CASGGWALQGRGNTIYF
-	TRBV19	TRBJ2-7	TRBD1	TGTGCCAGTAGTATGCGGACAGGGGGCTCCTACGAGCAGTACTTC	CASSMRTGGSYEQYF
-	TRBV6-5	TRBJ1-4	-	TGTGCCAGCAGTCGAGGAGGTTCAAATGAAAAACTGTTTTTT	CASSRGGSNEKLFF
-	TRBV18	TRBJ1-5	-	TGTGCCAGCTCACCCCAAAGAGACCAGCCCCAGCATTTT	CASSPQRDQPQHF
few	TRBV14	TRBJ1-2	-	TGTGCCAGCAGCCACTCCCTTGGTGGCTACACCTTC	CASSHSLGGYTF
-	TRBV2	TRBJ2-7	TRBD1	TGTGCCAGCAGTGAAGCAAGGGGGACAGGGAACTACGAGCAGTACTTC	CASSEARGTGNYEQYF
-	TRBV7-9	TRBJ2-7	-	TGTGCCAGCAGCTTAGCGCTTGCCTCCTACGAGCAGTACTTC	CASSLALASYEQYF
-	TRBV15	TRBJ2-1	TRBD2	TGTGCCACCAGCTCCGCGGGGGAGAGACGGAATGAGCAGTTCTTC	CATSSAGERRNEQFF
-	TRBV2	TRBJ1-2	TRBD1	TGTGCCAGCAGGAACACCGGGACAGGGCATGGCTACACCTTC	CASRNTGTGHGYTF
once	TRBV6-6	TRBJ2-7	TRBD2	TGTGCCAGCAGGAGGGGACTAGCGGGATCCTACGAGCAGTACTTC	CASRRGLAGSYEQYF
-	TRBV5-1	TRBJ2-5	-	TGCGCCAGCAGCCCAGAGACAGGCCAAGAGACCCAGTACTTC	CASSPETGQETQYF
-	TRBV7-2	TRBJ1-5	-	TGTGCCAGCAGCACGGACAGTAGCAATCAGCCCCAGCATTTT	CASSTDSSNQPQHF
-	TRBV12-5	TRBJ2-1	-	TGTGCTAGTGGTTTGGTCACCGGGACAACCTACAATGAGCAGTTCTTC	CASGLVTGTTYNEQFF
-	TRBV5-4	TRBJ1-5	-	TGTGCCAGCAACTACTACAGGGAGGCGGGCAATCAGCCCCAGCATTTT	CASNYYREAGNQPQHF
-	TRBV6-1	TRBJ1-2	TRBD1	TGTGCCAGCAGAACCGGACAGGGGGGTTCCTATGGCTACACCTTC	CASRTGQGGSYGYTF
-	TRBV5-1	TRBJ2-5	-	TGCGCCAGCAGCTTGGAGGGGGGGCGCTCTGAGACCCAGTACTTC	CASSLEGGRSETQYF